These 21 T cell receptor beta chains came from one sample sequenced in a study of T cells after yellow fever vaccination. TCRdb processed the 5' RACE reads anew with MiXCR; each CDR3 protein has one entry. The data show 300,000 to 450,000 distinct CDR3 sequences, with around 6.5% seen just once and approximately 15% held by the top ten. Source: PBMCs, taken 5 days after the yellow fever booster vaccination. All receptors come from a man aged 25 to 45 who received the YFV17D yellow fever vaccine.

In DNA form, the CDR3 reads TGCAGTTTGGCAGGAGGGGCGGCCTACAATGAGCAGTTCTTC. Amino acid sequence: CSLAGGAAYNEQFF. The J gene is TRBJ2-1, the V gene TRBV20-1; possibly TRBD2 for D (6 bases). The CDR3 length is 14 residues. Trimming pared 8 bases from V and 2 bases from J, leaving 16 bases between. Germline V CDR1 and CDR2: DFQATT, SNEGSKA (reference sequence).

V is TRBV30 and J is TRBJ2-5, with TRBD2 identical over 15 bases. Germline loops: CDR1 GTSNPN, CDR2 SVGIG (reference sequence). This CDR3 is built from 17 residues. J was trimmed by 3 bases and V by 3 bases; bases with no gene match: 8. The chain's CDR3 is CAWRGLAGGWEKETQYF. The CDR3 DNA reads as TGTGCCTGGAGAGGACTAGCGGGAGGGTGGGAAAAAGAGACCCAGTACTTC.

There are a few counts of this clonotype. V is TRBV19 and J is TRBJ2-6; TRBD2 matches 7 bases. The ends lost 3 bases at V and 4 bases at J; junction bases unmatched: 6. Germline-derived CDR1 and CDR2 are LNHDA and SQIVND (reference sequence). The CDR3 runs to 16 residues. The CDR3 is CASSIGGWSGANVLTF. CDR3 DNA: TGTGCCAGTAGTATCGGGGGGTGGTCCGGGGCCAACGTCCTGACTTTC.

This rearrangement joins TRBV30 to TRBJ2-7; D possibly corresponds to TRBD1 (6 bases). This CDR3 comprises 12 residues. V lost 1 base and J 7 bases, leaving 11 bases between the germline ends. Germline V gives CDR1 GTSNPN, CDR2 SVGIG (reference sequence). DNA of the CDR3: TGTGCCTGGAGTGAAACAGGGCGTGAGCAGTACTTC. Translation: CAWSETGREQYF.

The chain recombines TRBV7-2 with TRBJ2-7; the D gene is possibly TRBD2 (6 bases). CDR1 and CDR2 from the germline V gene are SGHTA and FQGNSA. This CDR3 spans 19 amino acids. Trimming took 4 bases from V and 5 from J, leaving 30 bases between them. Written as DNA, the CDR3 is TGTGCCAGCAGCTGGTATGGGATCTTAATAGCGGATATTAATAACGAGCAGTACTTC. This gives the protein CASSWYGILIADINNEQYF. Full variable domain (outside the CDR3, taken from reference TRBV7-2 and TRBJ2-7): GAGVSQSPSNKVTEKGKDVELRCDPISGHTALYWYRQSLGQGLEFLIYFQGNSAPDKSGLPSDRFSAERTGGSVSTLTIQRTQQEDSAVYLCASSWYGILIADINNEQYFGPGTRLTVT.

In its sample, this clonotype was seen a few times. The genes are TRBV12-3 or TRBV12-4 and TRBJ2-7; 10 nucleotides align to TRBD1. This CDR3 has 14 residues. V shed 6 bases and J 4 bases; nucleotides not matched to a gene: 6. Here the CDR3 DNA reads TGTGCCAGCAGCTCCCTGGGACAGGGGTACGAGCAGTACTTC. This encodes CASSSLGQGYEQYF.

The gene calls are TRBV12-3 or TRBV12-4 and TRBJ2-1; D not certain. The CDR3 extends over 14 amino acids. V lost 2 bases and J lost 7, with 12 bases in between. DNA for the CDR3: TGTGCCAGCAGTTTAATGTTAGGCTCTAATGAGCAGTTCTTC. This codes for CASSLMLGSNEQFF.

This clonotype showed up just a few times. The chain links TRBV6-5 to TRBJ1-5; maybe TRBD1 (5 bases). The germline V gene has CDR1 MNHEY and CDR2 SVGAGI. The CDR3 runs 13 residues. Trimming removed 2 bases from V and 4 bases from J, with 6 bases in between. The chain's CDR3 is CASSYGANQPQHF. CDR3 sequence (DNA): TGTGCCAGCAGTTACGGGGCGAATCAGCCCCAGCATTTT.

The table lists this clonotype with many counts. The chain links TRBV20-1 to TRBJ2-1, with 9 nucleotides matching TRBD2. The CDR3 length is 17 residues. Germline lookup yields CDR1 DFQATT and CDR2 SNEGSKA (reference sequence). V shed 5 bases and J 8 bases; nucleotides not matched to a gene: 19. Here the CDR3 reads CSAPGESGRSRVYEQFF. CDR3 nucleotide sequence: TGCAGTGCTCCCGGTGAGAGCGGGAGGTCCCGGGTGTATGAGCAGTTCTTC.

The V call is TRBV7-2, the J call TRBJ2-2, with D tentatively TRBD1 (6 bases). The V and J ends lost 0 bases and 13 bases respectively, with 24 bases between them. CDR1 and CDR2 from the germline V gene are SGHTA and FQGNSA. The CDR3 sequence is 17 residues long. CDR3 in amino acids: CASSLAETGLPSSLLFF. The DNA of the CDR3 is TGTGCCAGCAGCTTAGCCGAGACAGGCTTACCTTCATCGTTGCTGTTTTTT.

This rearrangement joins TRBV20-1 to TRBJ2-3, with TRBD1 matching over 8 bases. The trim removed 1 base at V and 4 bases at J, leaving 7 bases unmatched. The CDR3 spans 15 residues. CDR1 and CDR2 from the germline V gene are DFQATT and SNEGSKA (reference sequence). The CDR3 region has the DNA TGCAGTGCTAGAGTGTCCGGGACAGGCCCAGATACGCAGTATTTT. Protein sequence: CSARVSGTGPDTQYF.

This clonotype has only a few counts. The genes are TRBV18 and TRBJ2-5, with 7 nucleotides matching TRBD2. The CDR3 runs to 13 residues. The germline gives CDR1 KGHSH, CDR2 LQKENI. J lost 2 bases, V lost 3 bases, and 0 bases had no gene match. This chain's CDR3 is CASSPSGQETQYF. The CDR3 region has the DNA TGTGCCAGCTCACCTAGCGGGCAAGAGACCCAGTACTTC.

This clonotype came up many times. This chain joins TRBV15 and TRBJ2-7; D is possibly TRBD2 (6 bases). V was shortened by 3 bases and J by 5 bases, with 11 bases between the two germline ends. Per germline, CDR1 LNHNV and CDR2 YYDKDF (reference sequence). The CDR3 is 13 residues long. The DNA for the CDR3 is TGTGCCACCAGCAGTCTGGGACTGCACGAGCAGTACTTC. Residues: CATSSLGLHEQYF. Supplemented by reference TRBV15 and TRBJ2-7, the full variable domain reads DAMVIQNPRYQVTQFGKPVTLSCSQTLNHNVMYWYQQKSSQAPKLLFHYYDKDFNNEADTPDNFQSRRPNTSFCFLDIRSPGLGDTAMYLCATSSLGLHEQYFGPGTRLTVT.

The table lists this clonotype with many counts. The chain recombines TRBV11-1 with TRBJ2-1; 14 bases agree with TRBD2. Germline V gives CDR1 SGHAT, CDR2 FQDESV (reference sequence). V gave up 2 bases and J gave up 7 bases; unmatched junction bases: 10. This CDR3 is built from 18 residues. Here the CDR3 reads CASSLPIRLAGGRNEQFF. CDR3 in DNA: TGTGCCAGCAGCTTACCCATCCGACTAGCGGGAGGGCGGAATGAGCAGTTCTTC.

This clonotype was picked up a small number of times. The chain carries TRBV5-6 and TRBJ2-2; 9 nucleotides match TRBD2. With V trimmed by 4 bases and J by 4 bases, 5 bases remained unmatched. This CDR3 region has 15 residues. Germline V CDR1 and CDR2: SGHDT, YYEEEE. The DNA for the CDR3 is TGTGCCAGCAGCCAAAGCGGGAGGACCACCGGGGAGCTGTTTTTT. It translates to CASSQSGRTTGELFF.

This clonotype was detected ten times or more. CDR3 sequence (DNA): TGCGCCAGCAGCCAAGGACGGGATCCTACTGAAGCTTTCTTT. As protein: CASSQGRDPTEAFF. The rearrangement uses TRBV4-3 and TRBJ1-1; D remains unclear. The CDR3 covers 14 residues. CDR1 and CDR2 from the germline V gene are LGHNA and YSLEER. V lost 1 base, J lost 5 bases, and 11 bases lay in between.

The chain carries TRBV9 and TRBJ2-5; D possibly uses TRBD1 or TRBD2 (6 bases each). The length of the CDR3 is 14 residues. V was cut by 3 bases and J by 4 bases, with 13 bases left in between. Germline loops: CDR1 SGDLS, CDR2 YYNGEE. The CDR3 coding sequence is TGTGCCAGCAGCGACTCACAGGGAGGAGAGACCCAGTACTTC. It codes for CASSDSQGGETQYF.

The J gene is TRBJ2-1, the V gene TRBV4-3, with 10 bases identical to TRBD2. CDR3 length: 16 amino acids. Looked up from germline, CDR1 is LGHNA and CDR2 is YSLEER. V lost 0 bases to trimming and J lost 9 bases; unmatched junction nucleotides: 8. The DNA of the CDR3 is TGCGCCAGCAGCCAAGATAGCGGGAGGAAAATGGTTGAGCAGTTCTTC. As protein: CASSQDSGRKMVEQFF.

The chain employs TRBV7-8 and TRBJ2-1; 8 bases align to TRBD1. Trimming at V came to 4 bases and at J to 4 bases, leaving 15 bases not matched to a gene. Germline V CDR1 and CDR2: SGHVS, FQNEAQ. CDR3 length: 18 amino acids. CDR3: CASSWPQGAPPWYNEQFF. DNA for the CDR3: TGTGCCAGCAGCTGGCCCCAGGGGGCACCACCCTGGTACAATGAGCAGTTCTTC. The entire variable domain, with the rest obtained from reference TRBV7-8 and TRBJ2-1, is as follows: GAGVSQSPRYKVAKRGQDVALRCDPISGHVSLFWYQQALGQGPEFLTYFQNEAQLDKSGLPSDRFFAERPEGSVSTLKIQRTQQEDSAVYLCASSWPQGAPPWYNEQFFGPGTRLTVL.

This clonotype was seen only a few times. The chain uses TRBV7-2 and TRBJ2-2, with a weak D call TRBD2 (6 bases). The CDR3 runs 15 residues. Germline CDR1 reads SGHTA; CDR2 reads FQGNSA. The ends were cut back, 5 bases at V and 0 bases at J, with 10 bases in the middle. The CDR3 loop reads CASSQLATNTGELFF. As DNA, the CDR3 is TGTGCCAGCAGCCAACTAGCTACGAACACCGGGGAGCTGTTTTTT.

This clonotype was detected a few times. The rearrangement links TRBV6-5 to TRBJ1-2; D possibly corresponds to TRBD1 (6 bases). The CDR3 length is 14 residues. The germline CDR1 and CDR2 sequences are MNHEY and SVGAGI. The V and J ends lost 1 base and 7 bases respectively, with 13 bases between them. The CDR3 region is CASSYLVGGIGYTF. CDR3 DNA: TGTGCCAGCAGTTACTTGGTAGGGGGTATTGGCTACACCTTC.